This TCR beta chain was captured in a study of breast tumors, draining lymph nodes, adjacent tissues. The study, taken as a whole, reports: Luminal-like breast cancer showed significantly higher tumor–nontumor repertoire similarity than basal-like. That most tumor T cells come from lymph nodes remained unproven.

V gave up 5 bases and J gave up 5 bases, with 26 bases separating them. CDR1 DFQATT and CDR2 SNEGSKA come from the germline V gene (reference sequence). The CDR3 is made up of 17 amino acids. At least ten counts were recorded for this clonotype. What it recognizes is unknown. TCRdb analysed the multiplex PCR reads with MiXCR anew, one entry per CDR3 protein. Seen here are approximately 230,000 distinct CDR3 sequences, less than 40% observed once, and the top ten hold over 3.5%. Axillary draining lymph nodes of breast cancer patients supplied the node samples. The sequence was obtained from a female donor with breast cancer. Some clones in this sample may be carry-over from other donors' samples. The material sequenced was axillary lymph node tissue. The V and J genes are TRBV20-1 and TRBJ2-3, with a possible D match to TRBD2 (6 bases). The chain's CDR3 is CSAGYNLANLFGDTQYF. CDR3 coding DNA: TGCAGTGCTGGGTATAATCTAGCGAACCTTTTCGGAGATACGCAGTATTTT.